This TCR beta chain was recovered during a study of beta chain features in type 1 diabetes. TCRB transcripts that were expressed got sequenced, as all of the isolated RNA had been reverse transcribed. Data came from immunoSEQ multiplex PCR; TCRdb stores just in-frame clones and leaves some out. The table lists about 650,000 clones, over 10% of them singletons. From germline, CDR1 is SQVTM and CDR2 ANQGSEA. V was clipped by 4 bases and J by 0 bases; unmatched bases: 4. The CDR3 has 14 amino acids. This clone was picked up a small number of times. Its target is not known. Study observations and caveats: In all four CD4+ subsets, TCRB CDR3 length was significantly, moderately reduced in type 1 diabetes.

The source material was naive CD4+ T cells from blood. This TCR was sampled from a man younger than 45 with type 1 diabetes. The chain employs TRBV29-1 and TRBJ2-3; the match to TRBD1 covers 7 bases. The CDR3 protein is CSVGGGSSTDTQYF. Written as DNA, the CDR3 is TGCAGCGTTGGAGGGGGCTCTAGCACAGATACGCAGTATTTT.